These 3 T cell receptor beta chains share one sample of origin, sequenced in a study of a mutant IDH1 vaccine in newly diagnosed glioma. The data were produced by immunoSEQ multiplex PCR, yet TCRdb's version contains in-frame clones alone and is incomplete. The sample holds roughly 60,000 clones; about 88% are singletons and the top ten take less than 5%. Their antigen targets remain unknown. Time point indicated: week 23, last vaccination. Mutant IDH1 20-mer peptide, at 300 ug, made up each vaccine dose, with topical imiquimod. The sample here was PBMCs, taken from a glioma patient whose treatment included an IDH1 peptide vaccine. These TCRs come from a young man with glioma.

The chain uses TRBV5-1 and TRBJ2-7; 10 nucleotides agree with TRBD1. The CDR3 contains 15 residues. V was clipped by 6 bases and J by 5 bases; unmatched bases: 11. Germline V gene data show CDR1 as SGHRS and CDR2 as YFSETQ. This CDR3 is CASTETDRGFHEQYF. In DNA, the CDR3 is TGCGCCAGCACCGAAACGGACAGGGGGTTCCACGAGCAGTACTTC.

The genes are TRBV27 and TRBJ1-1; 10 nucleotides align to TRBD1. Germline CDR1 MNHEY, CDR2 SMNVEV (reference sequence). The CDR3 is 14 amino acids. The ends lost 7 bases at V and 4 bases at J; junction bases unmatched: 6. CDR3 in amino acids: CASIPWTGGTEAFF. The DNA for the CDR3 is TGTGCCAGCATTCCTTGGACAGGGGGCACTGAAGCTTTCTTT.

The CDR3 bases are TGCGCCAGCAGCTCAGGGGAGGGACCCAATGAGCAGTTCTTC. Its protein is CASSSGEGPNEQFF. The chain employs TRBV4-1 and TRBJ2-1, with D possibly matching TRBD2 (7 bases). The CDR3 has 14 amino acids. The V gene's germline CDR1 is MGHRA and CDR2 YSYEKL. Deletions cut 5 bases from V and 6 bases from J, with 14 bases between.